A selection of T cell receptor beta chains follows, all from one sample in a study of T cells in Graves' hyperthyroidism and ophthalmopathy. MiXCR, run by TCRdb on the multiplex PCR reads, gives a single entry per CDR3 protein. Of roughly 350,000 distinct CDR3 sequences listed, around 13% are singletons. Sequencing used blood. These receptors were taken from a woman aged 30 to 39 with Graves' hyperthyroidism. The CDR3 runs from the conserved cysteine through the conserved F or W. D genes are given only for firm matches. Where a row states a size, it is once, few, many or the class of an expanded clone; other rows omit it.

TRBV18	TRBJ2-2	-	many	CASSPTLDGELFF	TGTGCCAGCTCACCAACGTTGGACGGGGAGCTGTTTTTT
TRBV27	TRBJ1-2	TRBD1	many	CASSSHRDRGFGYTF	TGTGCCAGCAGTTCTCACCGGGACAGGGGCTTCGGCTACACCTTC
TRBV24-1	TRBJ2-1	-	many	CATSDQGPKSSYNEQFF	TGTGCCACCAGTGATCAGGGACCAAAAAGCTCCTACAATGAGCAGTTCTTC
TRBV20-1	TRBJ2-2	-	few	CSASLVANTGELFF	TGCAGTGCTAGTCTGGTCGCGAACACCGGGGAGCTGTTTTTT
TRBV7-2	TRBJ1-3	-	few	CASSKEASENTIYF	TGTGCCAGCAGCAAAGAGGCCTCCGAAAACACCATATATTTT
TRBV9	TRBJ2-1	-	-	CASSPSPLDYEQFF	TGTGCCAGCAGCCCAAGCCCCCTAGATTATGAGCAGTTCTTC
TRBV7-8	TRBJ2-1	-	many	CASSSRERATYNEQFF	TGTGCCAGCAGCTCCCGAGAGAGGGCAACCTACAATGAGCAGTTCTTC
TRBV12-3/TRBV12-4	TRBJ2-3	TRBD1	many	CASSLGGQPTDTQYF	TGTGCCAGCAGTTTAGGGGGACAGCCCACAGATACGCAGTATTTT
TRBV9	TRBJ1-2	TRBD1	-	CASSAPPGQGNYGYTF	TGTGCCAGCAGCGCTCCGCCGGGACAGGGAAACTATGGCTACACCTTC
TRBV20-1	TRBJ2-3	TRBD2	many	CSARELAGTDTQYF	TGCAGTGCTAGAGAGCTAGCGGGCACAGATACGCAGTATTTT
TRBV10-3	TRBJ1-2	-	few	CAISDIPRQGGSVNGYTF	TGTGCCATCAGTGATATCCCCCGGCAGGGAGGGAGTGTGAATGGCTACACCTTC
TRBV7-3	TRBJ2-1	-	few	CASSLGEGGREDYNGQFF	TGTGCCAGCAGCTTAGGAGAAGGGGGACGGGAGGACTACAATGGGCAGTTCTTC
TRBV28	TRBJ1-1	TRBD1	many	CASSFGRGDYRGTEAFF	TGTGCCAGCAGTTTCGGCAGGGGGGACTATAGAGGGACTGAAGCTTTCTTT
TRBV5-6	TRBJ2-7	-	-	CASSLDLWGRQREQYF	TGTGCCAGCAGCTTGGATCTTTGGGGCAGACAGCGCGAGCAGTACTTC
TRBV11-2	TRBJ2-2	TRBD2	many	CASRGEAGANTGELFF	TGTGCCAGCCGGGGGGAAGCGGGCGCGAACACCGGGGAGCTGTTTTTT
TRBV27	TRBJ2-3	-	many	CASRISGSDTQYF	TGTGCCAGCAGGATTTCGGGTTCAGATACGCAGTATTTT
TRBV28	TRBJ1-3	-	many	CASSLSTLSGNTIYF	TGTGCCAGCAGCCTGTCAACGCTCTCTGGAAACACCATATATTTT
TRBV10-2	TRBJ2-2	-	few	CASSELPGGPNTGELFF	TGCGCCAGCAGTGAACTACCCGGGGGCCCGAACACCGGGGAGCTGTTTTTT
TRBV20-1	TRBJ1-6	TRBD1	few	CSARDSSSYNSPLHF	TGCAGTGCTCGGGACAGTAGCTCCTATAATTCACCCCTCCACTTT
TRBV6-2/TRBV6-3	TRBJ2-7	TRBD1	-	CASSDPGQDYEQYF	TGTGCCAGCAGTGACCCGGGACAGGACTACGAGCAGTACTTC
TRBV7-9	TRBJ2-1	TRBD2	many	CASSPRTSGRYNEQFF	TGTGCCAGCAGCCCGAGGACTAGCGGGAGATACAATGAGCAGTTCTTC
TRBV6-1	TRBJ2-7	-	many	CASSRGGDEQYF	TGTGCCAGCAGCCGGGGTGGCGACGAGCAGTACTTC
TRBV6-2/TRBV6-3	TRBJ2-2	-	many	CASSATRNTGELFF	TGTGCCAGCAGCGCCACGAGGAACACCGGGGAGCTGTTTTTT
TRBV5-6	TRBJ2-3	TRBD1	-	CASSFGGQGFNTQYF	TGTGCCAGCAGCTTCGGGGGACAGGGATTTAATACGCAGTATTTT
TRBV20-1	TRBJ1-1	TRBD1	-	CSAHTPGQGLTEAFF	TGCAGTGCTCATACCCCGGGACAGGGCCTTACTGAAGCTTTCTTT
TRBV5-5	TRBJ1-2	-	-	CASSFPGSYTF	TGTGCCAGCAGCTTCCCGGGGAGCTACACCTTC
TRBV5-1	TRBJ2-5	-	few	CASSPGGMRGETQYF	TGCGCCAGCAGCCCGGGCGGGATGAGGGGAGAGACCCAGTACTTC
TRBV19	TRBJ1-3	-	-	CASSISSGNTIYF	TGTGCCAGTAGTATCAGCTCTGGAAACACCATATATTTT
TRBV5-1	TRBJ2-5	-	few	CASSARGQSETQYF	TGCGCCAGCAGCGCAAGAGGACAGAGCGAGACCCAGTACTTC
TRBV20-1	TRBJ2-1	TRBD2	many	CSALSGRADNEQFF	TGCAGTGCTCTAAGCGGGAGAGCGGACAATGAGCAGTTCTTC
TRBV27	TRBJ2-7	TRBD2	-	CAGSSLTSGSPFDYEQYF	TGTGCCGGCAGTTCCCTAACTAGCGGGAGTCCCTTTGACTACGAGCAGTACTTC
TRBV7-8	TRBJ2-2	-	-	CASSQRKRGTGELFF	TGTGCCAGCAGCCAACGGAAGAGGGGCACCGGGGAGCTGTTTTTT
TRBV5-5	TRBJ2-7	TRBD1	many	CASSGTVAHEQYF	TGTGCCAGCAGCGGGACAGTCGCCCACGAGCAGTACTTC
TRBV15	TRBJ2-1	-	few	CATSREGGSYNEQFF	TGTGCCACCAGCAGAGAGGGGGGATCCTACAATGAGCAGTTCTTC
TRBV12-3/TRBV12-4	TRBJ2-3	TRBD2	few	CASSPTSGYRGGAQYF	TGTGCCAGCAGTCCGACTAGCGGGTACCGAGGTGGTGCGCAGTATTTT
TRBV6-5	TRBJ2-1	-	many	CASSYSAGTYNEQFF	TGTGCCAGCAGTTACTCTGCGGGGACCTACAATGAGCAGTTCTTC
TRBV11-2	TRBJ2-2	-	-	CASSLLSVIGELFF	TGTGCCAGCAGCTTATTATCAGTCATCGGGGAGCTGTTTTTT
TRBV6-2/TRBV6-3	TRBJ1-1	TRBD1	-	CASGGQGLNTEAFF	TGTGCCAGCGGGGGACAGGGTTTGAACACTGAAGCTTTCTTT
TRBV18	TRBJ2-5	-	many	CASSRREGQETQYF	TGTGCCAGCTCCCGAAGAGAGGGCCAAGAGACCCAGTACTTC
TRBV30	TRBJ1-5	-	-	CAWSENSGHDNQPQHF	TGTGCCTGGAGCGAAAACAGCGGGCATGACAATCAGCCCCAGCATTTT
TRBV2	TRBJ2-2	-	many	CASSHPLPRDTPNTGELFF	TGTGCCAGCAGTCATCCACTACCTCGGGACACTCCGAACACCGGGGAGCTGTTTTTT
TRBV6-1	TRBJ2-5	TRBD1	many	CASSYTGQYQETQYF	TGTGCCAGCAGTTACACGGGACAGTACCAAGAGACCCAGTACTTC
TRBV4-3	TRBJ2-7	-	few	CASSQVGPTGPYEQYF	TGCGCCAGCAGCCAAGTTGGGCCAACGGGTCCTTACGAGCAGTACTTC
TRBV9	TRBJ2-1	-	-	CASSARGRQSSYNEQFF	TGTGCCAGCAGCGCAAGAGGCCGCCAGAGCTCCTACAATGAGCAGTTCTTC
TRBV28	TRBJ2-6	TRBD2	many	CASSPTSAGANVLTF	TGTGCCAGCAGCCCGACTAGCGCTGGGGCCAACGTCCTGACTTTC
TRBV29-1	TRBJ2-7	TRBD2	few	CSGHPILGRVSGQYF	TGCAGCGGACATCCAATTCTCGGGAGGGTCTCGGGGCAGTACTTC
TRBV27	TRBJ1-1	-	many	CASSSLDRSGNTEAFF	TGTGCCAGCAGTAGCCTTGACCGATCCGGGAATACTGAAGCTTTCTTT
TRBV11-2	TRBJ1-1	-	many	CASSPLRGLGTEAFF	TGTGCCAGCAGCCCTCTTCGGGGGCTGGGCACTGAAGCTTTCTTT
TRBV28	TRBJ2-5	-	-	CASSSVGQYDF	TGTGCCAGCAGTTCTGTAGGACAGTATGACTTC
TRBV20-1	TRBJ2-1	-	many	CSARDLKSGLREQFF	TGCAGTGCTAGAGATCTAAAGAGCGGTCTAAGGGAGCAGTTCTTC
TRBV19	TRBJ1-2	TRBD1	many	CASRTDRGRGYTF	TGTGCCAGTAGGACCGACAGGGGGCGAGGCTACACCTTC
TRBV6-6	TRBJ2-2	-	many	CASSYSRLRDTGELFF	TGTGCCAGCAGTTACTCGAGATTACGGGACACCGGGGAGCTGTTTTTT
TRBV24-1	TRBJ2-3	-	few	CATSDFGRIFTDTQYF	TGTGCCACCAGTGATTTCGGGCGCATCTTCACAGATACGCAGTATTTT
TRBV28	TRBJ2-1	TRBD2	many	CASKVMGTSRNEQFF	TGTGCCAGCAAGGTTATGGGGACTAGTCGCAATGAGCAGTTCTTC
TRBV28	TRBJ2-7	-	few	CASSLPELSYEQYF	TGTGCCAGCAGCCTACCCGAATTATCCTACGAGCAGTACTTC
TRBV7-2	TRBJ2-1	-	many	CASSWDLFGEQFF	TGTGCCAGCAGCTGGGACTTGTTCGGTGAGCAGTTCTTC
TRBV6-2/TRBV6-3	TRBJ2-3	-	few	CASSASVGDTQYF	TGTGCCAGCAGTGCTTCGGTTGGAGATACGCAGTATTTT
TRBV5-1	TRBJ2-7	-	few	CASSIDRPLSYEQYF	TGCGCCAGCAGCATTGACAGGCCCCTCTCCTACGAGCAGTACTTC